This T cell receptor (beta chain) was sequenced during a study of shared clonotypes between healthy human individuals. Terminally differentiated effector memory CD45RA+ cells were left out of the naive CD8 fraction, which was CD45RO-negative and positively selected for CCR7. All donors were Caucasian adults living in Nashville, Tennessee. V trimming: 5 bases; J trimming: 4 bases; junction bases outside the gene matches: 4. Germline CDR1 and CDR2: SGDLS and YYNGEE. The CDR3 is made up of 13 amino acids. Generated by immunoSEQ multiplex PCR, the TCRdb table keeps only in-frame clones and is missing some. There are around 2.1 million clones in the sample; around 93% occur only once, and 1.5% to 2% lies in the top ten.

The receptor's source is a man aged 18 to 29 in good health. Some clones in this sample may be carry-over from other donors' samples. The rearrangement uses TRBV9 and TRBJ1-2, with 8 bases identical to TRBD1. Sequencing used naive CD8+ T cells from PBMCs. The CDR3 DNA sequence: TGTGCCAGCAGGGGACAGGATCGCTATGGCTACACCTTC. Translated, it gives CASRGQDRYGYTF.